This T cell receptor beta chain is from a study of shared clonotypes between healthy human individuals (dated by TCRdb to 2020 to 2022). At the level of the whole study: A couple of women and a few men aged 18 to 49 years were included in the cohort. For each donor, CD4 naive and CD4 memory were each given three plates, CD8 naive was given two plates, and CD8 memory was given one plate. To estimate repertoire size and how much clonotypes are shared between individuals, the study performed deep sequencing of blood TCR repertoires from 4 to 6 healthy adults. To increase sequencing depth and limit assay-specific biases, different laboratories used diverse techniques to prepare libraries and sequence TCR repertoires. Leukapheresis yielded between about 0.8 and 8.9 billion PBMCs per donor. What the work shows at the level of the full study, not this receptor alone: Incomplete sequencing was indicated by rarefaction of sorted-subset datasets, despite the large sequencing depth. Compared with non-shared clonotypes, clonotypes shared by all four sorted-subset donors had higher generation probabilities. Because the study included a small number of donors, the genetic and exposure-history diversity represented was limited. Naive subsets generally had larger estimated clonotype richness than memory subsets. Based on pairwise subsampling, the degree of clonotype sharing among donors was expected to be affected by sequencing depth. Sampling was restricted to blood, and TCR repertoires in tissues likely differ from the TCR repertoires found in blood. Sharing across several donors was observed for approximately 5% of naive CD4, around 3.5% of naive CD8, around 2.5% of memory CD4, and around 0.4% of memory CD8 clonotypes.

Donors were healthy HIV-negative adults with no recently reported acute infections or vaccinations. All donors were Caucasian adults living in Nashville, Tennessee, USA. Magnetic negative selection was used to enrich CD4+ T cells, after which naive cells were positively selected on CD45RA and the negative fraction became the memory subset. Blood was collected by leukapheresis, and PBMCs were isolated by Ficoll-Histopaque density gradient centrifugation and then cryopreserved in liquid nitrogen vapor phase. Analytical flow cytometry was used to check the purity and quantity of every magnetically sorted T cell population. From each sorted fraction, genomic DNA was isolated and quantified by UV absorbance on a Nanodrop 2000c. Using the deep immunoSEQ assay, multiplex PCR amplified TCR CDR3 regions from genomic DNA. Extracted genomic DNA from each cell subset was spread evenly across all wells of several immunoSEQ 96-well plates, with each plate serving as a replicate. Each replicate PCR for sorted subsets received around 200 ng genomic DNA, equal to about 30,000 T cell genomes. The purified libraries were quantified using a Qubit 3.0 fluorometer, sized with a Bioanalyzer 2100, and then quantified again using the KAPA Library Quantification kit. Every immunoSEQ 96-well plate was sequenced on a separate single-read 150-cycle Illumina NextSeq 550 flow cell. The study's own analysis went as follows. Because the immunoSEQ output held only junctional sequences and lacked quality scores, the filtering could not match the filtering applied to full-length reads. Sequences were annotated with PyIR, a Python wrapper for IgBLAST v1.9, and V/J genes and CDR3 were assigned using IMGT germline references. Reads with weak V/J assignments (E-value above 1e-6), missing CDR3, stop codons, out-of-frame junctions, or ambiguous translated residues were removed. V3J clonotypes were defined by identical inferred V gene, J gene, and CDR3 amino acid sequence. Percentage overlap between repertoires was calculated by dividing the number of shared unique clonotypes by the size of the smaller repertoire. Repertoire richness was assessed with RTK rarefaction, the Chao1 estimator, and Recon v2.1 estimates of unobserved clonotypes. Generation probabilities were computed with OLGA for all TCRbeta clonotypes obtained by the gDNA method from four donors. TCRdb limited this immuneACCESS table to in-frame rearrangements with V and J called. A share of clones is missing; checked studies link under half to unresolved V genes, and the rest is unexplained. The V and J calls and clone size are taken from that table; D and trimming were inferred from the DNA. For this sample the table gives about 1,500,000 clones, of which roughly 96% were detected only once. Over 1% of the sample is taken by the ten largest.

This clone was counted a single time. Its specific antigen is unknown. No clone much larger than this one lies a single base away; base qualities are absent. Based on the germline V gene, the CDR1 and CDR2 sequences are LGHNA and YSLEER. The CDR3 holds 16 amino acids from the cysteine to the phenylalanine. CDR3 DNA is the only sequence kept; it has 48 bases, read in frame from the first base. The germline ends are 14 bases apart after V is trimmed by 0 bases and J by 5 bases. The chain links TRBV4-3 with TRBJ2-1; the D gene may be TRBD1 or TRBD2, since each aligns over 5 bases. The origin of this receptor is a man aged 25 to 40 in good health. Specimen: naive CD4+ T cells sorted from blood. The cell subset or site label, as the study defines it: CD45RA+ positively selected. Here the CDR3 is given as CASSQDTQRGDNEQFF. The sequenced DNA is TGCGCCAGCAGCCAAGACACACAGAGGGGCGACAATGAGCAGTTCTTC.